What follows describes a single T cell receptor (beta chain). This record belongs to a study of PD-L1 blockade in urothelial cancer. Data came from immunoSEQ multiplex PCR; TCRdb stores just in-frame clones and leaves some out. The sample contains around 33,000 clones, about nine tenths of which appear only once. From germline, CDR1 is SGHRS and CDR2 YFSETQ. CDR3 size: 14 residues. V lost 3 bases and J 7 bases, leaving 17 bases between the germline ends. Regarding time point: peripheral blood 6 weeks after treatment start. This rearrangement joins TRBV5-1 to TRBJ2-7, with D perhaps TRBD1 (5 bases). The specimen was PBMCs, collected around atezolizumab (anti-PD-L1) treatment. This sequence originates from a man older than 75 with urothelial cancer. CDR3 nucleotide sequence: TGCGCCAGCAGCTCCGACAGAGTACGTGCGGAGCAGTACTTC. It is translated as CASSSDRVRAEQYF.